These T cell receptor beta chains were read from a single sample in a study of follicular helper T cells after annual influenza vaccination. The data were produced by immunoSEQ multiplex PCR, yet TCRdb's version contains in-frame clones alone and is incomplete. The data show approximately 6,700 clones, over 80% seen once. The material was CXCR5+ CD38- circulating T follicular helper cells from blood, obtained 7 days after influenza vaccination. The origin of the receptors is an adult who received the influenza vaccine. Both conserved end residues are part of each CDR3. A D gene is named only where the DNA matches it firmly. Not all rows give a size; the values are once, few, many and, for expanded clones, a class.

cdr3_nt: TGCGCCAGCAGCTCCGGGACAGCAAACCACTATGGCTACACCTTC
cdr3_aa: CASSSGTANHYGYTF
v_call: TRBV5-1
j_call: TRBJ1-2
clone_size: NA
d_call: TRBD1

cdr3_nt: TGTGCCACCAGCAGACGACAGGGGTACCAAGAGACCCAGTACTTC
cdr3_aa: CATSRRQGYQETQYF
v_call: TRBV15
j_call: TRBJ2-5
clone_size: NA
d_call: TRBD1

cdr3_nt: TGCGCCAGCAGTGAGTCGTCAGGGTATATAACTGAAGCTTTCTTT
cdr3_aa: CASSESSGYITEAFF
v_call: TRBV10-2
j_call: TRBJ1-1
clone_size: once
d_call: NA

cdr3_nt: TGTGCCAGCAGCTTAGAACGGGCAGGGCGTAAGGGGACCCAGTACTTC
cdr3_aa: CASSLERAGRKGTQYF
v_call: TRBV11-2
j_call: TRBJ2-5
clone_size: once
d_call: NA

cdr3_nt: TGTGCCAGCAGTTACGCCGACAGGGGGCTCTATGGCTACACCTTC
cdr3_aa: CASSYADRGLYGYTF
v_call: TRBV6-6
j_call: TRBJ1-2
clone_size: few
d_call: TRBD1

cdr3_nt: TGTGCCAGTCTTAAGGGAGGTCGCACAGATACGCAGTATTTT
cdr3_aa: CASLKGGRTDTQYF
v_call: TRBV6-1
j_call: TRBJ2-3
clone_size: NA
d_call: NA

cdr3_nt: TGTGCCAGCAGGATACAGGGCTTGGCGAATGAGCAGTTCTTC
cdr3_aa: CASRIQGLANEQFF
v_call: TRBV6-1
j_call: TRBJ2-1
clone_size: NA
d_call: NA

cdr3_nt: TGTGCCAGCAGCTTGGGCGGGAGTGTCTACGAGCAGTACTTC
cdr3_aa: CASSLGGSVYEQYF
v_call: TRBV5-8
j_call: TRBJ2-7
clone_size: NA
d_call: TRBD2

cdr3_nt: TGTGCCAGCTCACCCGATGAACATCAGCCCCAGCATTTT
cdr3_aa: CASSPDEHQPQHF
v_call: TRBV18
j_call: TRBJ1-5
clone_size: once
d_call: NA

cdr3_nt: TGTGCCAGCAGCTTAGCAACGGGAGGACCCTACAATGAGCAGTTCTTC
cdr3_aa: CASSLATGGPYNEQFF
v_call: TRBV7-8
j_call: TRBJ2-1
clone_size: once
d_call: TRBD2

cdr3_nt: TGCGCCAGCAGCTTCTTGGACAAGGGCACCGGGGAGCTGTTTTTT
cdr3_aa: CASSFLDKGTGELFF
v_call: TRBV5-1
j_call: TRBJ2-2
clone_size: NA
d_call: NA

cdr3_nt: TGTGCCAGTGAGGGACAAGCGGGAGGGACAGATACGCAGTATTTT
cdr3_aa: CASEGQAGGTDTQYF
v_call: TRBV2
j_call: TRBJ2-3
clone_size: NA
d_call: TRBD2

cdr3_nt: TGTGCCAGCAGTGAAGCGACAAGATTCCAGGGACAGCCTTTCACAGATACGCAGTATTTT
cdr3_aa: CASSEATRFQGQPFTDTQYF
v_call: TRBV6-1
j_call: TRBJ2-3
clone_size: NA
d_call: TRBD1

cdr3_nt: TGTGCCAGCAGTGATCTGGGGGGCACCTACAATGAGCAGTTCTTC
cdr3_aa: CASSDLGGTYNEQFF
v_call: TRBV2
j_call: TRBJ2-1
clone_size: NA
d_call: NA

cdr3_nt: TGTGCCAGCAGCCAGGGGCGGCAATGGTACGAGCAGTACTTC
cdr3_aa: CASSQGRQWYEQYF
v_call: TRBV4-2
j_call: TRBJ2-7
clone_size: few
d_call: NA

cdr3_nt: TGTGCCAGTAGTATAGTCTGGGAAGGAGCCAAAAACATTCAGTACTTC
cdr3_aa: CASSIVWEGAKNIQYF
v_call: TRBV19
j_call: TRBJ2-4
clone_size: NA
d_call: NA

cdr3_nt: TGCGCCAGCAGTGAGTCGCGGAGACCGAACACCATATATTTT
cdr3_aa: CASSESRRPNTIYF
v_call: TRBV10-1
j_call: TRBJ1-3
clone_size: NA
d_call: NA

cdr3_nt: TGTGCCAGCAGTAGACAAAAGAGGGCTGAAGCTTTCTTT
cdr3_aa: CASSRQKRAEAFF
v_call: TRBV28
j_call: TRBJ1-1
clone_size: NA
d_call: NA

cdr3_nt: TGCGCCAGCAGTGGACCAGGGGGCTACGAGCAGTACTTC
cdr3_aa: CASSGPGGYEQYF
v_call: TRBV10-1
j_call: TRBJ2-7
clone_size: NA
d_call: TRBD1

cdr3_nt: TGTGCCAGCAGCCCAGGGGGCGGGAGTAGGGTATATGAGCAGTTCTTC
cdr3_aa: CASSPGGGSRVYEQFF
v_call: TRBV7-8
j_call: TRBJ2-1
clone_size: NA
d_call: NA